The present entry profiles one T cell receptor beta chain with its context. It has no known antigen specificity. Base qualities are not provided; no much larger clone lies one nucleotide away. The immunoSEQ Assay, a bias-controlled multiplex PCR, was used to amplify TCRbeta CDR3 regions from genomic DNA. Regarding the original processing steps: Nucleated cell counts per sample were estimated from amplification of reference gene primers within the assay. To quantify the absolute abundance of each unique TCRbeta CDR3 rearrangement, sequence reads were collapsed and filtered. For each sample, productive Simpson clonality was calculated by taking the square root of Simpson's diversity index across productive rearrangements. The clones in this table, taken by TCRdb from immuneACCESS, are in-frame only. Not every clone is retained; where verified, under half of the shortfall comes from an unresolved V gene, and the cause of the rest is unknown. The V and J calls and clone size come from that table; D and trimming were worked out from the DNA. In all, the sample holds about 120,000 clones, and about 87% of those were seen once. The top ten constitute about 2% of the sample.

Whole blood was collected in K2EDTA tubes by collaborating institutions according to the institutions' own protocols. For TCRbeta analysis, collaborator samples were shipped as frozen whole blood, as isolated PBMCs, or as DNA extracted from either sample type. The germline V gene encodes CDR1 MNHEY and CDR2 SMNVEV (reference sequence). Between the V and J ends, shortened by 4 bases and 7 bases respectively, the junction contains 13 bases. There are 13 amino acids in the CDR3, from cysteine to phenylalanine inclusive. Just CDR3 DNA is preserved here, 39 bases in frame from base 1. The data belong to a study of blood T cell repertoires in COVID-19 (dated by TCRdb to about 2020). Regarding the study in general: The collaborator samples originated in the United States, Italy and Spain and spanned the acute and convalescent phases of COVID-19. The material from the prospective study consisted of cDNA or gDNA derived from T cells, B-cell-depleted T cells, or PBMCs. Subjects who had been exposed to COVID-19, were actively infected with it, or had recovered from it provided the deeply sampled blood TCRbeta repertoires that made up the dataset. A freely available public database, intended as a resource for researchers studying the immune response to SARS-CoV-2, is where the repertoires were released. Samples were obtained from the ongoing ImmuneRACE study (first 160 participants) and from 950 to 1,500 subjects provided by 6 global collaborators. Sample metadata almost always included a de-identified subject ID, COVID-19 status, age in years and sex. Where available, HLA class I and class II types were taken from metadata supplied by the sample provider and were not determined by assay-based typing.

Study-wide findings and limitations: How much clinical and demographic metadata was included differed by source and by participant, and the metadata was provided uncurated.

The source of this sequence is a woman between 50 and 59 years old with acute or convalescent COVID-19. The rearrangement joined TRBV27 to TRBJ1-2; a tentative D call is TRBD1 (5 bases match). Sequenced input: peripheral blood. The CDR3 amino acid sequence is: CASSYIGAGGYTF. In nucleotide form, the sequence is TGTGCCAGCAGTTACATAGGGGCAGGTGGCTACACCTTC.